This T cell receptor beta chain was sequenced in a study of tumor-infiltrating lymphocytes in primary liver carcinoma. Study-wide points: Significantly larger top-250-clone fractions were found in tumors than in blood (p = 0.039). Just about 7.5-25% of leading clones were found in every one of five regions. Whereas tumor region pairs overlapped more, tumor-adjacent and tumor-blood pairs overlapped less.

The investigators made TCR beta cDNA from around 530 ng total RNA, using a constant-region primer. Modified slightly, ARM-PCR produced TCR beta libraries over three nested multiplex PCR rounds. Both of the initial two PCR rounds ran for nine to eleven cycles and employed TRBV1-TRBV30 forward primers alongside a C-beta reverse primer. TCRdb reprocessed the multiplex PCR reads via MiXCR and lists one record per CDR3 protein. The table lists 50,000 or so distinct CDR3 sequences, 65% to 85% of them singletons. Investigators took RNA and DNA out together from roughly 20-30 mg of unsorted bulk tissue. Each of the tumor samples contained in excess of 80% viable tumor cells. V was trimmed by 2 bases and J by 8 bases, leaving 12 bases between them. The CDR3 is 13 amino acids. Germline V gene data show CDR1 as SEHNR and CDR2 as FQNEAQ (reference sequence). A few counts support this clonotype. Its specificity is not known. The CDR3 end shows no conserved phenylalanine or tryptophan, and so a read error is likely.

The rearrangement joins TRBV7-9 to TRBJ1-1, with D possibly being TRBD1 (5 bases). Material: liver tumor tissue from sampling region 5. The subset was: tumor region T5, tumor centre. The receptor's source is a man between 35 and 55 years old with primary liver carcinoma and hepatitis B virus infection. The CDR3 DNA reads TGTGCCAGCAGCTTAAATAGGCAGGGCGAAGCTTTCATT. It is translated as CASSLNRQGEAFI.